This T cell receptor beta chain came from a study of radiation and T cells in renal cell carcinoma. Specified time point: baseline pretreatment blood. Treatment meaning: 15 Gy SBRT to primary tumor, nephrectomy 4 weeks later. This renal cell carcinoma was of the clear cell type. From germline, CDR1 is SGHTA and CDR2 FQGNSA. The CDR3 extends over 15 amino acids. The J segment lost 2 bases and the V segment lost 6 bases, leaving 7 bases of the junction unmatched. The method was immunoSEQ multiplex PCR; TCRdb's version includes in-frame clones alone and lacks a portion of them. This sample has about 130,000 clones, with 70% to 90% found just once.

This sequence joins TRBV7-2 and TRBJ1-5; 7 positions agree with TRBD1. The receptor was isolated from a woman in her forties or fifties with renal cell carcinoma. Sequencing used blood, obtained from a patient whose treatment included radiotherapy and nephrectomy. This CDR3 reads CASSRQGGGNQPQHF. DNA of the CDR3: TGTGCCAGCAGTCGACAGGGTGGGGGCAATCAGCCCCAGCATTTT.